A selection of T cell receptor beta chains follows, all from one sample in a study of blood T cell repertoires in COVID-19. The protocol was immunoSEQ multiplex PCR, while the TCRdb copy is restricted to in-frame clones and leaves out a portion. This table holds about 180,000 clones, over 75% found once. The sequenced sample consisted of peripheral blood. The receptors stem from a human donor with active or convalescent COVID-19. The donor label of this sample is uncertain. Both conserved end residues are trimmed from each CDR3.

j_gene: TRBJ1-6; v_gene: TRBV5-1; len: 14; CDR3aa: ASSLGGGSSNSPLH
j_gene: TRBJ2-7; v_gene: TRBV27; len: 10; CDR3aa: ASSGQGYEQY
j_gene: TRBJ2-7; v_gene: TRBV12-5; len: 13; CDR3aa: ASGLGTGKSDEQY
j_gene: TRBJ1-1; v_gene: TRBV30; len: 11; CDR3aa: AWSRGQATEAF
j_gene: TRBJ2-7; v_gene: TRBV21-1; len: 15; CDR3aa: ASSPGVAGGFAYEQY
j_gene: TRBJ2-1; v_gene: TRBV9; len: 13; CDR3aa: ASSVRAGGLDEQF
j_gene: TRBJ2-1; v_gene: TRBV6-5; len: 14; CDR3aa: ASSYSARGQYNEQF
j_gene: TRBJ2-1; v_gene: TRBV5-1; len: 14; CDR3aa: ASSFPNPGLAEKQF
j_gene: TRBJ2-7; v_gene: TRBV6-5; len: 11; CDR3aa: ASSLGGSYEQY
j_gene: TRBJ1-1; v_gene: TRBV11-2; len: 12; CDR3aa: ASSRQGLNTEAF
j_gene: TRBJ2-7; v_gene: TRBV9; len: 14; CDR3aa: ASSVGGGLSSYEQY
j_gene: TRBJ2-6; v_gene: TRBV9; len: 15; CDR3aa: ASSVIGGAAGANVLT
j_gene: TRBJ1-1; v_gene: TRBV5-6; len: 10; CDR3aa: ASSLRGTEAF
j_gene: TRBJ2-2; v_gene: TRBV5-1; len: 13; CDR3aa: ASSEGTGASRELF
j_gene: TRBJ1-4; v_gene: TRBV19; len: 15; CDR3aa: ASNREGRRATNEKLF
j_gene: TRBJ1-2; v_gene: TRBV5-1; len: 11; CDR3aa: ASSSDSLYGYT
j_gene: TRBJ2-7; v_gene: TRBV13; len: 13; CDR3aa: ASSTGLAGGSEQY